The 18 T cell receptor beta chains below all came from one sample that was sequenced in a study of T cells expressing NK-cell markers. No DNA is given; TCRdb re-called the 5' RACE reads and lists each CDR3 protein once. Recorded for this sample: some 410,000 distinct CDR3 sequences. The sequencing sample was made of blood T cells: a sorted CD56 or NKG2C T cell subset, CD4+ or CD8+ T cells, or bulk PBMC T cells (not recorded which). Source of these receptors: a woman between 18 and 70 years old in good health.

The V call is TRBV7-9, the J call TRBJ1-6. Germline assignment: CDR1 SEHNR and CDR2 FQNEAQ (reference sequence). The CDR3 has 15 amino acids. CDR3 sequence: CASSPERLYNSPLHF.

This chain joins TRBV2 and TRBJ1-6. Germline lookup yields CDR1 SNHLY and CDR2 FYNNEI. The CDR3 covers 11 residues. CDR3 loop: CASSFGTPLHF. Full variable domain (remainder filled in from reference TRBV2 and TRBJ1-6): EPEVTQTPSHQVTQMGQEVILRCVPISNHLYFYWYRQILGQKVEFLVSFYNNEISEKSEIFDDQFSVERPDGSNFTLKIRSTKLEDSAMYFCASSFGTPLHFGNGTRLTVT.

The chain couples TRBV9 to TRBJ1-1. Per germline, CDR1 SGDLS and CDR2 YYNGEE. This CDR3 comprises 13 residues. The CDR3 loop is CASSVGTGTEAFF.

The rearrangement links TRBV12-3 or TRBV12-4 to TRBJ1-1; TCRdb's D call, TRBD1, is unchecked because there is no DNA. This CDR3 is built from 11 residues. Here the CDR3 reads CASSRQHEAFF.

The V gene is TRBV20-1, the J gene TRBJ2-5; the D gene TCRdb calls, TRBD1, cannot be checked with no DNA. The CDR3 consists of 14 residues. Germline CDR1 DFQATT, CDR2 SNEGSKA (reference sequence). The CDR3 loop reads CSARKDRNQETQYF.

This chain links TRBV4-3 with TRBJ1-5. The CDR3 is made up of 18 amino acids. Per germline, CDR1 LGHNA and CDR2 YSLEER. CDR3 loop: CASSQDLTEPYSNQPQHF.

The chain's CDR3 is CASSPDPGVTYEQYF. The V gene is TRBV4-1, the J gene TRBJ2-7; TCRdb lists TRBD1, though no DNA is available to test this call. Per the germline V gene, CDR1 is MGHRA and CDR2 is YSYEKL. The CDR3 runs to 15 residues.

V gene TRBV2 combines with J gene TRBJ2-7; the TCRdb D gene call, TRBD1, has no DNA to confirm it. This CDR3 contains 15 residues. Germline V CDR1 and CDR2: SNHLY, FYNNEI. The CDR3 reads CASSMLSQGSYEQYF.

V and J are TRBV12-3 or TRBV12-4 and TRBJ2-4; TCRdb names TRBD1, which stays unverified in the absence of DNA. The CDR3 covers 13 residues. CDR3 residues: CASSRSGQNIQYF.

The chain is built from TRBV20-1 and TRBJ2-3; TCRdb designates TRBD2, a call that cannot be tested without DNA. This CDR3 comprises 14 residues. Germline loops: CDR1 DFQATT, CDR2 SNEGSKA (reference sequence). This CDR3 is CSASGRESTDTQYF.

The chain recombines TRBV12-3 or TRBV12-4 with TRBJ2-7; the D call from TCRdb, TRBD1, cannot be confirmed without DNA. This CDR3 is 12 amino acids long. The CDR3 loop reads CASSSAPYEQYF.

V gene TRBV29-1 combines with J gene TRBJ2-1; TCRdb indicates TRBD1, and absent DNA this call remains unverified. The CDR3 extends over 14 amino acids. Germline CDR1 is SQVTM and CDR2 is ANQGSEA. This CDR3 is CSVEGGALYNEQFF.

This chain joins TRBV12-3 or TRBV12-4 and TRBJ2-3. The CDR3 contains 14 residues. The CDR3 is CASRLPGRTDTQYF.

V is TRBV20-1 and J is TRBJ2-1; as DNA is missing, the TRBD1 call by TCRdb cannot be tested. There are 13 residues in the CDR3. In germline, CDR1 is DFQATT, CDR2 SNEGSKA (reference sequence). Here the CDR3 reads CSALVAPSNEQFF.

V usage is TRBV5-6 and J usage is TRBJ1-3. The CDR3 sequence is 19 residues long. Germline V gene lookup returns CDR1 SGHDT and CDR2 YYEEEE. The CDR3 reads CASSLKWEGPKPSGNTIYF.

The chain recombines TRBV7-6 with TRBJ1-6; TCRdb calls TRBD1, which cannot be checked without DNA. In germline, CDR1 is SGHVS, CDR2 FNYEAQ. This CDR3 is built from 16 residues. The CDR3 sequence: CASSLLLGDYNSPLHF.

The rearrangement uses TRBV7-3 and TRBJ2-1. The CDR3 sequence is 15 residues long. CDR1 SGHTA and CDR2 FQGTGA come from the germline V gene. CDR3 loop: CASSLGQPTYNEQFF.

This chain uses TRBV12-3 or TRBV12-4 with TRBJ1-3. This CDR3 is built from 16 residues. The chain's CDR3 is CASSTWTDRLGNTIYF.